Sequencing of this T cell receptor (beta chain) was carried out in a study of shared clonotypes between healthy human individuals. This table comes from immunoSEQ multiplex PCR, and its TCRdb copy is limited to in-frame clones, with some not included. Of 1.5 million to 2.5 million clones listed, just under 95% were seen once; the top ten hold around 1.2%. Naive CD8 cells were CD45RO-negative, positively selected for CCR7, excluding terminally differentiated effector memory CD45RA+ cells. Within Nashville, Tennessee resided all donors, each a Caucasian adult. The CDR3 length is 14 residues. Trimming shortened V by 5 bases and J by 6 bases, and 14 bases separated the two germline ends. Germline loops: CDR1 SEHNR, CDR2 FQNEAQ (reference sequence).

The chain is built from TRBV7-9 and TRBJ2-1; weak D call: TRBD2 (6 bases). Specimen: naive CD8+ T cells sorted from blood. This receptor was obtained from a young man in good health. In nucleotides, the CDR3 is TGTGCCAGCAGCCACCCCCACGGGGGCAATGAGCAGTTCTTC. It translates to CASSHPHGGNEQFF.